This passage covers 12 T cell receptor beta chains from one sample sequenced in a study of cytomegalovirus exposure and HLA in healthy donors. Use of 60 Vbeta and 13 Jbeta primers characterized the PCR. Repertoires were generated with immunoSEQ multiplex PCR, while TCRdb's copy carries only in-frame clones and drops some. The table lists over 200,000 clones, with around 0.95% in the top ten. The sample was PBMCs. Every receptor here comes from a woman under 40 in good health and CMV-seropositive.

The chain has TRBV5-5 and TRBJ1-2; a weak D match, TRBD1 (6 bases). This CDR3 spans 15 amino acids. V was shortened by 0 bases and J by 6 bases, with 15 bases between the two germline ends. The germline gives CDR1 SGHKS, CDR2 YYEKEE (reference sequence). CDR3 bases: TGTGCCAGCAGCTTGGGGGTCAGGGGTTCCAATGGCTACACCTTC. It yields the protein CASSLGVRGSNGYTF.

The rearrangement uses TRBV6-6 and TRBJ2-5; TRBD2 agrees at 7 bases. Per the germline V gene, CDR1 is MNHNY and CDR2 is SVGAGI (reference sequence). This CDR3 is built from 12 residues. With 5 bases clipped from V and 12 bases from J, the junction kept 9 bases outside the gene matches. The CDR3: CASSTAGLEEYF. CDR3 in DNA: TGTGCCAGCAGTACCGCCGGACTAGAGGAGTACTTC.

This rearrangement joins TRBV10-1 to TRBJ2-7; D may be TRBD2 (5 bases). Germline V gene data show CDR1 as WNHNN and CDR2 as SYGVQD (reference sequence). CDR3 size: 14 residues. Trimming pared 0 bases from V and 6 bases from J, leaving 12 bases between. The CDR3 sequence is CASSESMASPEQYF. The CDR3 nucleotides are TGCGCCAGCAGTGAGTCAATGGCTAGCCCCGAGCAGTACTTC.

This chain uses TRBV19 with TRBJ2-6, with 13 nucleotides matching TRBD2. Trimming cost V 6 bases and J 4 bases; bases outside gene matches: 3. The germline CDR1 and CDR2 sequences are LNHDA and SQIVND (reference sequence). The length of the CDR3 is 16 residues. DNA for the CDR3: TGTGCCAGTAGGACTAGCGGGAGGCCCGGGGCCAACGTCCTGACTTTC. It yields the protein CASRTSGRPGANVLTF.

The J gene is TRBJ1-5, the V gene TRBV4-2, with D possibly being TRBD1 (6 bases). The CDR3 spans 15 residues. Germline CDR1 reads LGHNA; CDR2 reads YNFKEQ. V was pared by 3 bases and J by 5 bases, with 14 bases between. CDR3 DNA sequence: TGTGCCAGCAGCCACGGGACGGACAGCTATCAGCCCCAGCATTTT. It encodes CASSHGTDSYQPQHF.

V and J are TRBV10-3 and TRBJ1-2, with a weak D call TRBD1 (5 bases). Trimming stripped 9 bases from V and 4 bases from J, with 18 bases between. The CDR3 is made up of 14 amino acids. CDR1 and CDR2 from the germline V gene are ENHRY and SYGVKD. In nucleotides, the CDR3 is TGTGCCATGCTTTCAGACAGCACCCTCTATGGCTACACCTTC. This gives the protein CAMLSDSTLYGYTF.

V usage is TRBV6-1 and J usage is TRBJ2-1, with D possibly matching TRBD2 (7 bases). Trimming removed 2 bases at V and 15 bases at J, with 14 bases between. The germline CDR1 and CDR2 sequences are MNHNS and SASEGT. The CDR3 consists of 12 residues. CDR3 amino acids: CASSERGAWGFF. The DNA of the CDR3 is TGTGCCAGCAGTGAACGGGGGGCCTGGGGGTTCTTC.

The chain employs TRBV28 and TRBJ1-2, with D unclear. The CDR3 has 11 amino acids. Germline V gives CDR1 MDHEN, CDR2 SYDVKM. Trimming removed 6 bases at V and 8 bases at J, with 10 bases between. The CDR3 region is CASRSGVGYTF. CDR3 sequence (DNA): TGTGCCAGCAGGTCCGGGGTCGGCTACACCTTC.

The genes are TRBV7-2 and TRBJ2-2; the D gene is possibly TRBD2 (5 bases). CDR3 length: 14 residues. V lost 4 bases to trimming and J lost 3 bases, with 9 bases between them. Per germline, CDR1 SGHTA and CDR2 FQGNSA. CDR3 nucleotide sequence: TGTGCCAGCAGCTCGATGCGGGACACCGGGGAGCTGTTTTTT. As protein: CASSSMRDTGELFF.

V and J are TRBV28 and TRBJ2-1, with a possible D match to TRBD2 (5 bases). V was clipped by 5 bases and J by 4 bases, with 21 bases between them. Germline CDR1 MDHEN, CDR2 SYDVKM. This CDR3 has 17 amino acids. The chain's CDR3 is CASSTYREGLGYNEQFF. CDR3 bases: TGTGCCAGCAGTACCTATCGCGAGGGCTTGGGGTACAATGAGCAGTTCTTC.

The genes are TRBV27 and TRBJ2-5, with D possibly matching TRBD2 (5 bases). The J call could be wrong; TRBJ2-7 is a better fit for the DNA end. This CDR3 contains 15 residues. Per germline, CDR1 MNHEY and CDR2 SMNVEV (reference sequence). DNA for the CDR3: TGTGCCAGCAGTTCAGAGGACTCCCCGGTCGACGAGCAGTACTTC. This gives the protein CASSSEDSPVDEQYF.

The chain recombines TRBV5-1 with TRBJ2-5, with TRBD2 identical over 9 bases. J lost 4 bases, V lost 4 bases, and 11 bases had no gene match. Germline V gene data show CDR1 as SGHRS and CDR2 as YFSETQ. CDR3 length: 16 amino acids. The CDR3: CASSRVRTSDRETQYF. For the CDR3, the DNA is TGCGCCAGCAGCCGCGTTAGGACTAGCGATCGAGAGACCCAGTACTTC.